This T cell receptor (beta chain) derives from a study of PD-L1 blockade in urothelial cancer. The repertoire was sequenced with immunoSEQ multiplex PCR; TCRdb's copy has only in-frame clones and lacks some. The table has roughly 100,000 clones, over 75% seen once; the top ten hold 2% to 2.5%. Concerning this clone: Its antigen remains unknown.

Regarding the study as a whole: When measured at 3 weeks, tumor-associated blood clones expanded more in durable-benefit patients.

This clonotype originated in a man in his fifties with urothelial cancer. The material was PBMCs, obtained around atezolizumab (anti-PD-L1) treatment.

CDR3 amino acids: CASSLLVARGTNEAFF. The CDR3 DNA reads as TGTGCCAGCAGCCTCCTCGTTGCCAGGGGTACTAATGAAGCTTTCTTT. The chain employs TRBV28 and TRBJ1-1, with TRBD1 as a possible D gene (6 bases). The CDR3 loop spans 16 amino acids. Germline V gene sequence: CDR1 MDHEN, CDR2 SYDVKM. V was shortened by 6 bases and J by 7 bases, with 24 bases between the two germline ends.